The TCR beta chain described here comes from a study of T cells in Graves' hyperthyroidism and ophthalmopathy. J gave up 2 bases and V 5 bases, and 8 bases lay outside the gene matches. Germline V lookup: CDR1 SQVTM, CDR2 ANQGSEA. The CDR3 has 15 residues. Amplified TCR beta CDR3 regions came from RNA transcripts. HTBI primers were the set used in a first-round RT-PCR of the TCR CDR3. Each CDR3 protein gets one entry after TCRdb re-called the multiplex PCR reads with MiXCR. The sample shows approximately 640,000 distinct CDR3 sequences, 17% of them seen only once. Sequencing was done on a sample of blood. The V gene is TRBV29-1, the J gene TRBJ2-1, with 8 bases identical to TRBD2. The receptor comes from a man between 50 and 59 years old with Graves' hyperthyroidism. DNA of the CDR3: TGCAGCGTTCCGAGCGGGAGTCCGGCCTACAATGAGCAGTTCTTC. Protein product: CSVPSGSPAYNEQFF.